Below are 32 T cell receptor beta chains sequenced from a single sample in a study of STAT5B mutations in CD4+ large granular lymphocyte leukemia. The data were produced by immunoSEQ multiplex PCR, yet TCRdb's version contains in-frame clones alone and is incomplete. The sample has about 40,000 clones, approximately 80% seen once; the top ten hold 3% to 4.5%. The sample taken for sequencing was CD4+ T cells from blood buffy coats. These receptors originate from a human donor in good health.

The CDR3 nucleotides are TGTGCCAGTAGGGCCCGGGGTACAACTAATGAAAAACTGTTTTTT. This translates into CASRARGTTNEKLFF. The genes are TRBV19 and TRBJ1-4; D not certain. The CDR3 consists of 15 residues. V was trimmed by 6 bases and J by 0 bases, leaving 11 bases between them. The germline V gene encodes CDR1 LNHDA and CDR2 SQIVND (reference sequence).

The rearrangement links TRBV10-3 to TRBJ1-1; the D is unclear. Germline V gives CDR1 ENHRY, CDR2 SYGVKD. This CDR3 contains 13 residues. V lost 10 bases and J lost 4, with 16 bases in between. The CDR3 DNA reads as TGTGCCAGCAAGCCGGGAATGAGCACTGAAGCTTTCTTT. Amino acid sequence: CASKPGMSTEAFF.

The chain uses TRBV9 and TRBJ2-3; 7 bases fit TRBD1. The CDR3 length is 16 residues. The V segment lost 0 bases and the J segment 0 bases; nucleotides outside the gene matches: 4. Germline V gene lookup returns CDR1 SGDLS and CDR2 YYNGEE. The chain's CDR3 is CASSVGGTVSTDTQYF. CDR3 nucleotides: TGTGCCAGCAGCGTAGGGGGGACAGTGAGCACAGATACGCAGTATTTT.

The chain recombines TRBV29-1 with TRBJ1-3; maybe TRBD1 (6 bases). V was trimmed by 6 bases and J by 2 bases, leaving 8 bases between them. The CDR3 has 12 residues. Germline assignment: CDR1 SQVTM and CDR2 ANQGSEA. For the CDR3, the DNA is TGCAGCGTCAGGGACACTGGAAACACCATATATTTT. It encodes CSVRDTGNTIYF.

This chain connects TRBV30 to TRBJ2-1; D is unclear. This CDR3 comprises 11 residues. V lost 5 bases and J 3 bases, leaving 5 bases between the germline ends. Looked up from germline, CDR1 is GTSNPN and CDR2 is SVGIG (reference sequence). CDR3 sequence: CAWGDYNEQFF. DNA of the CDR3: TGTGCCTGGGGGGACTACAATGAGCAGTTCTTC.

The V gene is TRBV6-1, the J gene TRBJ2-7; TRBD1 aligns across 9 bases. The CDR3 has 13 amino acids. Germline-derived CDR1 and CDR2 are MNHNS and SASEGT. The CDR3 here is CASRPGQGRSLMV. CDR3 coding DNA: TGTGCCAGCAGACCGGGACAGGGCCGGTCCCTAATGGTC.

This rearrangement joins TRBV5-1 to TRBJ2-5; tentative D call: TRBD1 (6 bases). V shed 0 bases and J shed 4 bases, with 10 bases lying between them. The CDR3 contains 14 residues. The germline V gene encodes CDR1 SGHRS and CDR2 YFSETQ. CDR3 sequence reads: CASSLVGQRETQYF. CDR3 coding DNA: TGCGCCAGCAGCTTGGTTGGACAGAGAGAGACCCAGTACTTC.

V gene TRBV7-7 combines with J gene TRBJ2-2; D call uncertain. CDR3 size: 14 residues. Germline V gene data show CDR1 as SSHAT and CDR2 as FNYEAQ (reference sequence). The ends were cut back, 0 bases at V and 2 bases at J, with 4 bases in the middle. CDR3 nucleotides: TGTGCCAGCAGCTTAGCCCATAACACCGGGGAGCTGTTTTTT. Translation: CASSLAHNTGELFF.

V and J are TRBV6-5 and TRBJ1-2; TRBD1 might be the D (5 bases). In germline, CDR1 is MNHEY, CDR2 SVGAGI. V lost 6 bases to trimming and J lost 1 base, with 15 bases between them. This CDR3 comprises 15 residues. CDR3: CASSPAGVHNYGYTF. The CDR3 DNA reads TGTGCCAGCAGCCCTGCGGGGGTTCATAACTATGGCTACACCTTC.

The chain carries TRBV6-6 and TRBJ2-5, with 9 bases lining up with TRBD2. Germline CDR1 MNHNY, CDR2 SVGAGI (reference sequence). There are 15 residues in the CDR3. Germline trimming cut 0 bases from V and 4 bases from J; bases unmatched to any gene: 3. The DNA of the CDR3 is TGTGCCAGCAGTTACTCGACTAGCGGTAGAGAGACCCAGTACTTC. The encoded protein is CASSYSTSGRETQYF.

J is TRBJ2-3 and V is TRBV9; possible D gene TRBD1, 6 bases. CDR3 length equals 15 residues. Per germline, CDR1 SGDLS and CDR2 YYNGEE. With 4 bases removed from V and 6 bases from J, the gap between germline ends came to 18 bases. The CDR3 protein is CASSLGTSTWDTQYF. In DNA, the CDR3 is TGTGCCAGCAGCTTAGGGACATCGACGTGGGATACGCAGTATTTT.

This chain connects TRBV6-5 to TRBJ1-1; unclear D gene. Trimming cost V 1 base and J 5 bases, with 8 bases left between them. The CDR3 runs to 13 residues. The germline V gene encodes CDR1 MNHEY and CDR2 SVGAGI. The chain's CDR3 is CASSYWTGTEAFF. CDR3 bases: TGTGCCAGCAGTTACTGGACCGGGACTGAAGCTTTCTTT.

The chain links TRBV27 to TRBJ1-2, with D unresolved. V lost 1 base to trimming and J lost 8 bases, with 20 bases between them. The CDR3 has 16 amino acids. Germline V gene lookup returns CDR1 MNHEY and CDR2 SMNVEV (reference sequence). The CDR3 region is CASSLWSEGRTEGYTF. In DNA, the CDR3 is TGTGCCAGCAGTTTATGGTCGGAGGGCCGTACGGAAGGCTACACCTTC.

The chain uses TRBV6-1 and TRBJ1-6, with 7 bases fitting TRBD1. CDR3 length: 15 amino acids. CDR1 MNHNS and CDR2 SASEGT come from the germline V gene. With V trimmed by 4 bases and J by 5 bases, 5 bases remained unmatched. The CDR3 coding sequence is TGTGCCAGCAGTGCTACCGGGACAGATAATTCACCCCTCCACTTT. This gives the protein CASSATGTDNSPLHF.

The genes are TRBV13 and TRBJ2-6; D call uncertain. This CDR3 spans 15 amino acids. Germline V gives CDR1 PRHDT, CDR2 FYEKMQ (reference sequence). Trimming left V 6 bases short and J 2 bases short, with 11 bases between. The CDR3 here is CASRQLRAGANVLTF. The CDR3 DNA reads TGTGCCAGCAGGCAATTACGGGCTGGGGCCAACGTCCTGACTTTC.

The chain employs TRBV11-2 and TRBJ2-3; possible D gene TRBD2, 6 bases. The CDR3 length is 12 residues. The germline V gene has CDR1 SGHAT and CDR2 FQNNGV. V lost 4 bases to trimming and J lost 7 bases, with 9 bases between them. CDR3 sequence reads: CASSYRDYTQYF. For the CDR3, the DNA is TGTGCCAGCAGCTACCGGGACTATACGCAGTATTTT.

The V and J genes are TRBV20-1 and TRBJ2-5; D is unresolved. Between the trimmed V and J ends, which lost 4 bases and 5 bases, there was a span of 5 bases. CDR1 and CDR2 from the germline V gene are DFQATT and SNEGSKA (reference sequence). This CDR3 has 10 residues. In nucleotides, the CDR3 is TGCAGTGCTACTACGGAGACCCAGTACTTC. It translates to CSATTETQYF.

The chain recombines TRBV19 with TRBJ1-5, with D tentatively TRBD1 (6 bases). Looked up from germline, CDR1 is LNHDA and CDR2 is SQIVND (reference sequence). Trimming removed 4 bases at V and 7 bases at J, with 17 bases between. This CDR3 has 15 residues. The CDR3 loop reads CASSSRDTLGQPQHF. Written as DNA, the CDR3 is TGTGCCAGTAGTAGTCGGGACACTCTGGGGCAGCCCCAGCATTTT. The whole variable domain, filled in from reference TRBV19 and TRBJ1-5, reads DGGITQSPKYLFRKEGQNVTLSCEQNLNHDAMYWYRQDPGQGLRLIYYSQIVNDFQKGDIAEGYSVSREKKESFPLTVTSAQKNPTAFYLCASSSRDTLGQPQHFGDGTRLSIL.

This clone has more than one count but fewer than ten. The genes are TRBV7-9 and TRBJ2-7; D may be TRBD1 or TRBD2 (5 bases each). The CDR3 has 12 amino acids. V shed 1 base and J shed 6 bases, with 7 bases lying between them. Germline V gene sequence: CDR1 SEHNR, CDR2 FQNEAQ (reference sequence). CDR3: CASSLGGVEQYF. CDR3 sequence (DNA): TGTGCCAGCAGCTTAGGAGGGGTCGAGCAGTACTTC.

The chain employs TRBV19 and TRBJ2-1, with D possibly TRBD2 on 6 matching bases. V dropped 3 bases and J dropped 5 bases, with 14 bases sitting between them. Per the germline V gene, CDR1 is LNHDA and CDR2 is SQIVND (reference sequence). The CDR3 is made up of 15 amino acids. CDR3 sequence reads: CASSIGTSRDNEQFF. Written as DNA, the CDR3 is TGTGCCAGTAGTATTGGCACTAGCAGAGACAATGAGCAGTTCTTC.

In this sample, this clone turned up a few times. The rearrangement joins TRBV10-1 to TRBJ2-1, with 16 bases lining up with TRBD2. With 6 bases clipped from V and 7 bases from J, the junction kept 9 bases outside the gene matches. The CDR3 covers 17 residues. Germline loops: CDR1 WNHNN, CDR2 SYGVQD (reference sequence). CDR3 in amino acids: CASRSSGLAGGQNEQFF. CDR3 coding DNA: TGCGCCAGCAGATCCTCGGGACTAGCGGGAGGGCAGAATGAGCAGTTCTTC.

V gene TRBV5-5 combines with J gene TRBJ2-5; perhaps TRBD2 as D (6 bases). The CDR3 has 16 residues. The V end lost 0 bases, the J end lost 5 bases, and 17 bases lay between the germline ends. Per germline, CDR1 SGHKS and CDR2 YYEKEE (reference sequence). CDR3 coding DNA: TGTGCCAGCAGCTTGGGGGGTCAGGGACTGCGGGAGACCCAGTACTTC. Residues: CASSLGGQGLRETQYF.

The CDR3 sequence is CASSQSRQGIELFF. The CDR3 coding sequence is TGTGCCAGCAGCCAGTCCCGTCAGGGCATAGAACTGTTTTTT. This chain links TRBV6-1 with TRBJ1-4; a possible D gene is TRBD1 (5 bases). The CDR3 runs to 14 residues. The germline V and J ends were trimmed by 6 bases and 12 bases, with 20 bases remaining between them. The germline V gene has CDR1 MNHNS and CDR2 SASEGT.

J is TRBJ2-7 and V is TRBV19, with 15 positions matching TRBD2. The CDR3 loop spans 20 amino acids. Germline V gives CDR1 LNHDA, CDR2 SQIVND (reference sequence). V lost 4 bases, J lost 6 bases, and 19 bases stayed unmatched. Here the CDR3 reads CASSTFLRTSGRAIIPEQYF. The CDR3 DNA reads TGTGCCAGTAGTACTTTCCTTCGGACTAGCGGGAGGGCCATTATCCCCGAGCAGTACTTC.

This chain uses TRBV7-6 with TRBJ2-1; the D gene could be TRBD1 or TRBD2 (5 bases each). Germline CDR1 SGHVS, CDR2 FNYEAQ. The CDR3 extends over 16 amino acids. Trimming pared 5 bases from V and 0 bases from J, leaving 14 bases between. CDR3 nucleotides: TGTGCCAGCAGCCCTACCTGGGGGAGCTCCTACAATGAGCAGTTCTTC. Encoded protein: CASSPTWGSSYNEQFF.

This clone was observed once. DNA of the CDR3: TGTGCCAGCAGCTTGGCCAATAGGGGTCCTGGGGAGCTGTTTTTT. As protein: CASSLANRGPGELFF. This chain uses TRBV5-4 with TRBJ2-2; tentatively, D is TRBD1 (5 bases). V lost 0 bases and J 8 bases, leaving 14 bases between the germline ends. CDR1 is SGHNT, CDR2 YYREEE, per germline (reference sequence). This CDR3 comprises 15 residues.

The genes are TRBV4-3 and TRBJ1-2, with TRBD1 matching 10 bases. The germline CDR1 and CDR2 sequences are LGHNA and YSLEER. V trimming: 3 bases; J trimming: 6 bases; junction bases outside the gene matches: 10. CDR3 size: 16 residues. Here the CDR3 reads CASSQGGQGRDNGYTF. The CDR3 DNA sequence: TGCGCCAGCAGCCAGGGGGGACAGGGGCGCGACAATGGCTACACCTTC.

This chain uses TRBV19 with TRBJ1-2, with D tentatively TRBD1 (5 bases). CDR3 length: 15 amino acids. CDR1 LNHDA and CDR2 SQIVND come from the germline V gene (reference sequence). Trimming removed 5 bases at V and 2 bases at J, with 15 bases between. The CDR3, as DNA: TGTGCCAGTAGTTCCTACCAGACAGCAAACTATGGCTACACCTTC. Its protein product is CASSSYQTANYGYTF.

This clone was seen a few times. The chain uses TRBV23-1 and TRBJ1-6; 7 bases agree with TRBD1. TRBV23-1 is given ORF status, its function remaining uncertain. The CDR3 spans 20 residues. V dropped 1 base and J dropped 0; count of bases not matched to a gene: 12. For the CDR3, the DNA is TGCGCCAGCAGTCAATTCCGGGACAGTCTCATAAGCTCCTATAATTCACCCCTCCACTTT. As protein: CASSQFRDSLISSYNSPLHF.

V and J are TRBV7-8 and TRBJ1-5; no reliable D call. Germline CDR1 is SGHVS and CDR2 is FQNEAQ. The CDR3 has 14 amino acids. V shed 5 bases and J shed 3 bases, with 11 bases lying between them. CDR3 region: CASSASSPNQPQHF. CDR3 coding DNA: TGTGCCAGCAGCGCGTCTAGTCCCAATCAGCCCCAGCATTTT.

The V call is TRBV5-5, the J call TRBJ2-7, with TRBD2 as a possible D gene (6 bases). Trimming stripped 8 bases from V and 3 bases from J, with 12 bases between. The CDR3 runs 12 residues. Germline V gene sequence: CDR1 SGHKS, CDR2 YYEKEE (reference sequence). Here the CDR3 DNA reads TGTGCCAGTTGGGGGGTCTACTACGAGCAGTACTTC. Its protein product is CASWGVYYEQYF.

The CDR3 loop reads CATTFGGQETQYF. CDR3 DNA: TGTGCCACTACCTTTGGGGGCCAAGAGACCCAGTACTTC. This rearrangement joins TRBV10-3 to TRBJ2-5, with D tentatively TRBD1 or TRBD2 (5 bases each). The V end was cut by 10 bases, the J end by 1 base, with 13 bases between. CDR1 ENHRY and CDR2 SYGVKD come from the germline V gene. CDR3 length: 13 amino acids.